The T cell receptor beta chain under discussion was sequenced for a study of cytomegalovirus exposure and HLA in healthy donors. Turning to the study itself: HLA-typed donors were the source of about 85 million unique TCRs, which an early data release held.

With respect to this clone: As yet, its antigen is unknown.

Healthy individuals who donated bone marrow served as the donors. Vbeta (60) and Jbeta (13) primers were used in the PCR. The table came from immunoSEQ multiplex PCR; TCRdb's copy has only in-frame clones and leaves some out. The sample data list 55,000 to 85,000 clones. Overall study findings and caveats: Later analysis suggested links between common viral pathogens and several top significant clusters. Roughly even sequencing depth across donors was the assumption behind the presence/absence analyses.

The CDR3 runs to 15 residues. V lost 0 bases and J lost 5; bases outside the gene matches: 3. CDR1 is LGHNA, CDR2 YSLEER, per germline. The chain has TRBV4-3 and TRBJ2-2; 7 bases line up with TRBD2. The sequenced sample was PBMCs. This clonotype originated in a woman aged 25 to 39 in good health and CMV-seronegative. CDR3 residues: CASSQDSAGTGELFF. As DNA, the CDR3 is TGCGCCAGCAGCCAAGATTCAGCGGGGACCGGGGAGCTGTTTTTT.